Shown below are 7 T cell receptor beta chains from a single sample sequenced in a study of cytotoxic CD8 clonotypes in ibrutinib-treated CLL. Generated by immunoSEQ multiplex PCR, the TCRdb table keeps only in-frame clones and is missing some. The sample yields approximately 84,000 clones, about 82% seen once. Material: PBMCs, obtained before ibrutinib treatment. The receptors originated from a human donor with chronic lymphocytic leukemia.

The V call is TRBV21-1, the J call TRBJ2-3; the table's TRBD1 call for D was not verified on the DNA. TRBV21-1 is listed as a pseudogene. The CDR3 loop spans 15 amino acids. CDR3 amino acids: CASSKRTGLADTQYF. CDR3 DNA sequence: TGTGCCAGCAGCAAGCGGACAGGGTTAGCAGATACGCAGTATTTT.

This clone was detected a few times. V gene TRBV18 combines with J gene TRBJ2-7; D possibly corresponds to TRBD2 (5 bases). The CDR3 spans 16 residues. V was pared by 1 base and J by 5 bases, with 18 bases between. CDR1 is KGHSH, CDR2 LQKENI, per germline. The CDR3 sequence is CASSPLPIRGSDEQYF. The CDR3 coding sequence is TGTGCCAGCTCACCACTCCCAATCCGGGGTAGCGACGAGCAGTACTTC.

This chain uses TRBV11-2 with TRBJ1-1; D is perhaps TRBD1 (6 bases). V was pared by 6 bases and J by 7 bases, with 15 bases between. The CDR3 is made up of 13 amino acids. The germline CDR1 and CDR2 sequences are SGHAT and FQNNGV. The CDR3 DNA sequence: TGTGCCAGCAGAACCGGACAGATCCGTGAAGCTTTCTTT. This sequence encodes CASRTGQIREAFF. Full variable domain (remainder filled in from reference TRBV11-2 and TRBJ1-1): EAGVAQSPRYKIIEKRQSVAFWCNPISGHATLYWYQQILGQGPKLLIQFQNNGVVDDSQLPKDRFSAERLKGVDSTLKIQPAKLEDSAVYLCASRTGQIREAFFGQGTRLTVV.

The chain carries TRBV9 and TRBJ2-5, with D maybe TRBD1 (6 bases). The CDR3 runs 14 residues. From germline, CDR1 is SGDLS and CDR2 YYNGEE. Trimming pared 0 bases from V and 5 bases from J, leaving 11 bases between. As DNA, the CDR3 is TGTGCCAGCAGCGTAGTTGGGACAATCGAGACCCAGTACTTC. Translating gives CASSVVGTIETQYF.

This clone was picked up a small number of times. The CDR3 nucleotides are TGTGCCATCAGTAACCCGGGACAGCCTCTTTCTGGCTACACCTTC. It encodes CAISNPGQPLSGYTF. The chain has TRBV10-3 and TRBJ1-2, with 7 positions matching TRBD1. The trim removed 5 bases at V and 7 bases at J, leaving 13 bases unmatched. Germline assignment: CDR1 ENHRY and CDR2 SYGVKD. The CDR3 extends over 15 amino acids.

The genes are TRBV5-4 and TRBJ2-7; 12 bases match TRBD2. The V gene's germline CDR1 is SGHNT and CDR2 YYREEE (reference sequence). J gave up 6 bases and V 0 bases, and 7 bases lay outside the gene matches. The CDR3 has 16 amino acids. The CDR3 loop reads CASSLGTSGKVGEQYF. In nucleotides, the CDR3 is TGTGCCAGCAGCTTGGGGACTAGCGGGAAGGTTGGCGAGCAGTACTTC.

V and J are TRBV6-5 and TRBJ1-2; D might be TRBD1 (5 bases). CDR1 is MNHEY, CDR2 SVGAGI, per germline. The CDR3 extends over 14 amino acids. V lost 2 bases to trimming and J lost 9 bases, with 16 bases between them. The CDR3 spells CASSYTFRDRSYTF. The CDR3 coding sequence is TGTGCCAGCAGTTACACGTTCAGGGATAGAAGCTACACCTTC.